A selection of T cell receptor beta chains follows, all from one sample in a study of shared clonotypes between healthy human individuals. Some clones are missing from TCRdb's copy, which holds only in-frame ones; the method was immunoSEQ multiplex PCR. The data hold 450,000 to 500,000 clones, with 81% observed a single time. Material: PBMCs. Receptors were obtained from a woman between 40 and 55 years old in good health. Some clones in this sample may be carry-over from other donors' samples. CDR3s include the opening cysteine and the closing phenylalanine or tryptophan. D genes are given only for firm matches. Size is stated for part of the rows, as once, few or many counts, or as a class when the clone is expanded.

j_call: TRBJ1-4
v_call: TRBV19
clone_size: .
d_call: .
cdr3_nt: TGTGCCAGTAGTATTGGGGCCGGGACTAATGAAAAACTGTTTTTT
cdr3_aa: CASSIGAGTNEKLFF

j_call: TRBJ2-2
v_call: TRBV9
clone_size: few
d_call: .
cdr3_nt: TGTGCCAGCAGCGTAGCTCCGGACGCCTCGGGGCCCGGGGAGCTGTTTTTT
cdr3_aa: CASSVAPDASGPGELFF

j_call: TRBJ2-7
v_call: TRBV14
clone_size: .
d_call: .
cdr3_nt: TGTGCCAGCAGCCTGATGGGGGTTAGCATCTACGAGCAGTACTTC
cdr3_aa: CASSLMGVSIYEQYF

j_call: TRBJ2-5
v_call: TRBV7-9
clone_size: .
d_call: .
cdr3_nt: TGTGCCAGCAGCTTAGGATCGGGGGCGCAAGAGACCCAGTACTTC
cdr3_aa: CASSLGSGAQETQYF

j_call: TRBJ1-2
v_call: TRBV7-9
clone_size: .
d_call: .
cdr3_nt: TGTGCCAGCAGCTTAGCCGGGTACCCCTATGGCTACACCTTC
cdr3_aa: CASSLAGYPYGYTF

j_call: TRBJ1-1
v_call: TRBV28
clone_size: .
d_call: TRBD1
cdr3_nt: TGTGCCAGCAGTTACCTGACAGGGGTTGAAGCTTTCTTT
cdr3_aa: CASSYLTGVEAFF

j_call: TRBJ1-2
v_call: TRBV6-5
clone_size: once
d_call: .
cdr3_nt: TGTGCCAGCAGCCCCGGGACCGCCCATGGCTACACCTTC
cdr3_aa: CASSPGTAHGYTF

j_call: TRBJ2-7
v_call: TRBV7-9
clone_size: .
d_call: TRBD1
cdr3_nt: TGTGCCAGCAGCTCCGGGACAGGGGTTCGCGAGCAGTACTTC
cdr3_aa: CASSSGTGVREQYF

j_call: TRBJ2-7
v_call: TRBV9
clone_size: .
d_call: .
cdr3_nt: TGTGCCAGCAGCCGGGACCCCTTTCGGAGGGATCACTACGAGCAGTACTTC
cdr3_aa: CASSRDPFRRDHYEQYF

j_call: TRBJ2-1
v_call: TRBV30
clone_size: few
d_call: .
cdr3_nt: TGTGCCTGGAGTCAGGGTGTTGCCTACAATGAGCAGTTCTTC
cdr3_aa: CAWSQGVAYNEQFF

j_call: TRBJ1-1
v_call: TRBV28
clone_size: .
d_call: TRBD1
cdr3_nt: TGTGCCAGCATCCTGGACAGGGTCCGGGCTGAAGCTTTCTTT
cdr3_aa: CASILDRVRAEAFF

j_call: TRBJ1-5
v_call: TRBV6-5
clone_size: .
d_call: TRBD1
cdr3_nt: TGTGCCAGCAGCCGGGACAGAAGTGAGCCCCAGCATTTT
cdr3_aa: CASSRDRSEPQHF

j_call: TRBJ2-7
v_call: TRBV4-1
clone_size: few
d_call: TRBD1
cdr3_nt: TGCGCCAGCAGCCAAGGGGGACAGGGGTTGTCGGCCCCCTACGAGCAGTACTTC
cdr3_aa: CASSQGGQGLSAPYEQYF

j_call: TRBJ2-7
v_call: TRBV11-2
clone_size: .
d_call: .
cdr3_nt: TGTGCCAGCTCCGCCCGGCTAGTTGGGATCGAGCAGTACTTC
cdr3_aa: CASSARLVGIEQYF

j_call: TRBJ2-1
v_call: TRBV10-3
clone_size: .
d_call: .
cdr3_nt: TGTGCCATCAGTGGGTCCAGGGGCGAACCCCCCTCCTACAATGAGCAGTTCTTC
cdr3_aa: CAISGSRGEPPSYNEQFF

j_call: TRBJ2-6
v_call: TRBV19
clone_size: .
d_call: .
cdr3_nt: TGTGCCAGTATCCAACAGGCAAACCCCTCTGGGGCCAACGTCCTGACTTTC
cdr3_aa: CASIQQANPSGANVLTF

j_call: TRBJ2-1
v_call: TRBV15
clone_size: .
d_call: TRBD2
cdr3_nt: TGTGCCACCAGCAGAGATGCGGGAGGGTACAATGAGCAGTTCTTC
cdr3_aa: CATSRDAGGYNEQFF

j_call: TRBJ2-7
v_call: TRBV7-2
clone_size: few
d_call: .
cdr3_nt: TGTGCCAGCAGCAAAACTAGAAACCCCGCTACGACCTACGAGCAGTACTTC
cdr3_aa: CASSKTRNPATTYEQYF

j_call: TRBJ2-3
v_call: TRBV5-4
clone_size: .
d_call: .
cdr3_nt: TGTGCCAGCAGCTTAAAACTAGCCATTGCAGATACGCAGTATTTT
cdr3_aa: CASSLKLAIADTQYF

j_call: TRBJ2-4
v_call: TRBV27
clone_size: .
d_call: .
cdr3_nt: TGTGCCAGCAGTTTATCGAGGACCAAAAACATTCAGTACTTC
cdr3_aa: CASSLSRTKNIQYF

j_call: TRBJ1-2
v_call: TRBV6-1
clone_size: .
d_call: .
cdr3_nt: TGTGCCAGCAGTGAGGGTCCTAGTGGCTACACCTTC
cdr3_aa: CASSEGPSGYTF

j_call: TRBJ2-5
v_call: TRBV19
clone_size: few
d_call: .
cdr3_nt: TGTGCCAGTAGTATAGAGTTCTCGGGGGCGCGGGAGACCCAGTACTTC
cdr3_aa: CASSIEFSGARETQYF

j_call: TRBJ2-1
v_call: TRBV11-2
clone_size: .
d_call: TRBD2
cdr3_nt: TGTGCCAGCAGCTTAGCGCTAGCGGGGGGGAATGAGCAGTTCTTC
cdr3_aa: CASSLALAGGNEQFF

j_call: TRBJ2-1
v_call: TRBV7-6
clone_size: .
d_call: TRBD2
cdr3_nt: TGTGCCAGCAGCTCTAGCGGGAGTGAGCAGTTCTTC
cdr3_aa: CASSSSGSEQFF

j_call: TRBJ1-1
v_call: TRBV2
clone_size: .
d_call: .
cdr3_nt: TGTGCCAGCGGGGTGGAGGCGAACACTGAAGCTTTCTTT
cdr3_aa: CASGVEANTEAFF

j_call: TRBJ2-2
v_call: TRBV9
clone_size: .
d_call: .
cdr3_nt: TGTGCCAGCAGCGGGTCCGGACACCCTCCCGGGGAGCTGTTTTTT
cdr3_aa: CASSGSGHPPGELFF

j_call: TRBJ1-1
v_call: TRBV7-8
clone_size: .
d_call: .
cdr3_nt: TGTGCCAGCGGCAGAATGAACACTGAAGCTTTCTTT
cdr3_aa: CASGRMNTEAFF

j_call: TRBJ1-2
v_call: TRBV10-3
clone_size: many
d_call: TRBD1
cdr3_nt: TGTGCCATCAGTGACAGGCAGGGGGTCGGTGGCTACACCTTC
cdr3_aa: CAISDRQGVGGYTF

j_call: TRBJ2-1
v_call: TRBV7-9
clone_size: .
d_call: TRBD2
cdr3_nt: TGTGCCAGCATCTCCTTAGCGGGAGCCCACAATGAGCAGTTCTTC
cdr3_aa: CASISLAGAHNEQFF

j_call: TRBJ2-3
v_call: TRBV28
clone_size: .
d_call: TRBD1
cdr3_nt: TGTGCCAGCAGGGGACAGGGGGAGGATACGCAGTATTTT
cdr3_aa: CASRGQGEDTQYF

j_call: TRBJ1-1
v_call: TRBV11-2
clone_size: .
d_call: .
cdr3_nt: TGTGCCAGCAGCTTCGCCAGATCGAACACTGAAGCTTTCTTT
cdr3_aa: CASSFARSNTEAFF

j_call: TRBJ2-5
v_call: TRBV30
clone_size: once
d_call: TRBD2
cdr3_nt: TGTGCCTGGAGTGGACTAGCGGGAGAGAGGGGCCAAGAGACCCAGTACTTC
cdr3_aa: CAWSGLAGERGQETQYF

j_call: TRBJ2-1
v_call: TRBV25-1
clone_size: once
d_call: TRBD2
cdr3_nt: TGTGCCAGCACCCCTAGCGGGAGGCACAATGAGCAGTTCTTC
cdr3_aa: CASTPSGRHNEQFF

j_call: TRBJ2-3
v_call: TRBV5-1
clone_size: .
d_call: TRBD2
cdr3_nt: TGCGCCAGCAGCTTCACTAGCGGGAGGACCGGCACAGATACGCAGTATTTT
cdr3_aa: CASSFTSGRTGTDTQYF

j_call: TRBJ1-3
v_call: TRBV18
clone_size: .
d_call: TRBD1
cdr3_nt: TGTGCCAGCTCACCAAGGACAGGGGGCGAAAACACCATATATTTT
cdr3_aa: CASSPRTGGENTIYF

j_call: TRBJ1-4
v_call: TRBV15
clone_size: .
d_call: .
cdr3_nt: TGTGCCACCGGCCTACAGGGCTCTGAAAAACTGTTTTTT
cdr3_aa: CATGLQGSEKLFF

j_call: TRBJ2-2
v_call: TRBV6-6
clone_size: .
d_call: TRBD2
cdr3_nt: TGTGCCAGCCGGCTAGCGGGAGCTCGGGGCACCGGGGAGCTGTTTTTT
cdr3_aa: CASRLAGARGTGELFF

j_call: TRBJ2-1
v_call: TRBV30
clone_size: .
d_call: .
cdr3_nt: TGTGCCTGGAGTCCTACTGGAAATGAGCAGTTCTTC
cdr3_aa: CAWSPTGNEQFF

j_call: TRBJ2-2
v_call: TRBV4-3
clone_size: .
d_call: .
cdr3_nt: TGCGCCAGCAGCCCGGTGGGTTTAGGGGCCGGGGAGCTGTTTTTT
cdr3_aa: CASSPVGLGAGELFF

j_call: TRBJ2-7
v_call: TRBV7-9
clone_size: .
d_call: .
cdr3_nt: TGTGCCAGCAGCTTAGTGTACGAGCAGTACTTC
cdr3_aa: CASSLVYEQYF

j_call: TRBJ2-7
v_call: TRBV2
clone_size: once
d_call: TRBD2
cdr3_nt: TGTGCCAGTCTCCGGGACTACTCCTACGAGCAGTACTTC
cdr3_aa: CASLRDYSYEQYF

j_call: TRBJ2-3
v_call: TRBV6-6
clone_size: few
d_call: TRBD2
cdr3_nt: TGTGCCAGCAGGCTAGCGGGAGACGCAGATACGCAGTATTTT
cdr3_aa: CASRLAGDADTQYF

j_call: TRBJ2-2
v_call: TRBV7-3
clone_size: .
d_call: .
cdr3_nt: TGTGCCAGCAGCCCCTCCCCGGCCGGGGAGCTGTTTTTT
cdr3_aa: CASSPSPAGELFF

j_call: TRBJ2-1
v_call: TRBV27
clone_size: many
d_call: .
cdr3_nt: TGTGCCAGCAGTTACCACTCCCGGGGTGAGCAGTTCTTC
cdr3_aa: CASSYHSRGEQFF

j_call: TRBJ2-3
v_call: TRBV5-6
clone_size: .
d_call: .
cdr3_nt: TGTGCCAGCAGCTTGGCCCCAGGGGCAGATACGCAGTATTTT
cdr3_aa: CASSLAPGADTQYF

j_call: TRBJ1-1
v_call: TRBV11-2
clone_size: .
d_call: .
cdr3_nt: TGTGCCAGCAGCGCGCGGGCAGGGAAGAACACTGAAGCTTTCTTT
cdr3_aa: CASSARAGKNTEAFF

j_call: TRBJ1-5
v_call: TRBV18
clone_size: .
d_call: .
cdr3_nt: TGTGCCAGCTCACCAGGGACGGATCAGCCCCAGCATTTT
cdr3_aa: CASSPGTDQPQHF

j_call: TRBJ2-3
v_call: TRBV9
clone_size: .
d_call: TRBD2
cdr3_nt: TGTGCCAGCAGCGAACTAGCGGGAGTGGCAGATACGCAGTATTTT
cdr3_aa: CASSELAGVADTQYF

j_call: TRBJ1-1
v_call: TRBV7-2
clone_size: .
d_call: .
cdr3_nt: TGTGCCAGCAGCACCGGGCTACTCTTCGCTGAAGCTTTCTTT
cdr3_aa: CASSTGLLFAEAFF

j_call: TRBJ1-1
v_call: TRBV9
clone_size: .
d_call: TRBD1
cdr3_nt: TGTGCCAGCAGCGTAGGAACAGGGGGGACTGAAGCTTTCTTT
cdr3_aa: CASSVGTGGTEAFF